This is a list of T cell receptor beta chains from one sample in a study of metastatic and nonmetastatic thyroid tumors. TCRdb re-analyzed the PCR reads through MiXCR. Of about 47,000 clones listed, around 25% are singletons. Sequencing used blood. The receptor source for this set is a male donor with papillary thyroid cancer or a benign thyroid nodule (not recorded which). Some clones in this sample may be carry-over from other donors' samples. Both conserved end residues are trimmed from each CDR3. Part of the rows lack a size; the others show once, few, many or a class for expanded clones.

v_gene	j_gene	abundance	CDR3aa
TRBV12-3/TRBV12-4	TRBJ1-6	medium-sized	ASSFRDGNNSPLH
TRBV6-1	TRBJ1-2	-	ASSHGPGGYT
TRBV19	TRBJ2-7	-	ASSAGEGGEQY
TRBV30	TRBJ1-2	-	ASGWGYT
TRBV5-1	TRBJ2-1	-	ASSLAPGLGIYEQF
TRBV5-1	TRBJ2-1	many	ASRAGALGEQF
TRBV19	TRBJ1-1	many	ASSGSVGQGRTEAF
TRBV30	TRBJ1-1	many	AWSYTRGGRSMNTEAF
TRBV11-1	TRBJ1-5	many	ASSLIQGGGNQPQH
TRBV7-3	TRBJ1-6	many	ASSPFRDRSSYNSPLH
TRBV2	TRBJ2-2	few	ASIRQGANTVELF
TRBV19	TRBJ1-6	many	ASSIVNEEAGSPLH
TRBV6-1	TRBJ2-3	few	ASTPTPGKGTQY
TRBV27	TRBJ2-7	-	ASSDRGFEQY
TRBV3-1	TRBJ1-5	many	ASSHRAQH
TRBV6-1	TRBJ1-4	-	ASSRNDGATNEKLF
TRBV19	TRBJ1-2	many	ASTPTQGNYGYT
TRBV20-1	TRBJ2-1	-	SARVAGDFYNEQF
TRBV29-1	TRBJ2-7	many	SVEEGQGTYEQY
TRBV6-1	TRBJ2-1	many	ASSDPADRPGDNEQF
TRBV18	TRBJ1-6	many	ASSPLDDGNSPLH
TRBV6-2/TRBV6-3	TRBJ2-1	many	ASRSQSDQF
TRBV27	TRBJ1-5	-	ASSPERWLGQPQH
TRBV5-1	TRBJ2-7	-	ASSLAGEQY
TRBV30	TRBJ2-7	medium-sized	AWSRQGGGYEQY
TRBV10-3	TRBJ1-6	many	AISEREWDSPLH
TRBV11-1	TRBJ2-3	-	ASSLALNRQGAWADTQY
TRBV4-1	TRBJ1-4	many	ASSQLPGRSTNEKLF
TRBV12-5	TRBJ2-1	few	ASGLSGKREQF
TRBV5-6	TRBJ2-2	many	ASSATRNTGELF
TRBV10-1	TRBJ2-7	many	ASSDTSGTYEQY
TRBV5-6	TRBJ2-3	-	ASSFWGLAGAVADTQY
TRBV7-2	TRBJ2-7	many	ASSLNGVSYEQY
TRBV28	TRBJ1-1	-	ASSLWGRGGTEAF
TRBV7-9	TRBJ1-1	many	ASSPTANTEAF
TRBV6-1	TRBJ1-1	-	ASSRVNTEAF
TRBV7-9	TRBJ2-2	many	ASSPPGLAGVIAGELF
TRBV19	TRBJ1-3	many	ASSPSGNTIY
TRBV7-9	TRBJ1-2	many	ASSSSNYGYT
TRBV24-1	TRBJ1-6	-	ATSALGGLNNSPLH
TRBV20-1	TRBJ2-1	-	SASGLQLAGGNEQF
TRBV14	TRBJ1-4	many	ASSQLGRTNEKLF
TRBV6-4	TRBJ2-7	-	ASSLTLAGGPSEQY
TRBV28	TRBJ1-2	many	ASMGWGDKGDYGYT
TRBV14	TRBJ2-3	many	ASSLVISGTMSTDTQY
TRBV6-1	TRBJ1-1	few	ASRPTSRGGPAVEAF
TRBV15	TRBJ2-3	many	ATSRGGVAGPSTDTQY
TRBV19	TRBJ1-3	many	ASSIIGQGARGNTIY
TRBV27	TRBJ2-7	medium-sized	ASKRGDRESDEQY
TRBV5-1	TRBJ1-2	many	ASREAGATKIYGYT
TRBV28	TRBJ1-2	-	ASGSGIVSKVHGYT
TRBV2	TRBJ2-7	many	ASSEYAGYEQY
TRBV11-2	TRBJ2-1	-	ASGRTSGGSSSYNEQF
TRBV12-3/TRBV12-4	TRBJ2-7	medium-sized	ASRSGLSLREQY
TRBV2	TRBJ1-3	many	ASSSTTVSGNTIY
TRBV9	TRBJ2-1	many	ASSVDASSYNEQF
TRBV20-1	TRBJ2-7	-	SARVVGGDYSGGK
TRBV7-2	TRBJ2-7	many	ASSLRGGTSGRMSYEQY